This T cell receptor beta chain was recovered during a study of human T cells and chemical hapten exposure. Study context: DPC at 0.01% went onto the upper back in patch tests, read at 6 days.

V shed 2 bases, J shed 4 bases, and the junction held 27 bases outside the gene matches. The CDR3 is 23 residues long. Germline V gene sequence: CDR1 MDHEN, CDR2 SYDVKM. Attachment of unique molecular identifiers to individual cDNA molecules was performed in the library. TCRdb called the RACE reads again in MiXCR, with one record for every CDR3 protein. The table lists under 120,000 distinct CDR3 sequences, approximately 11% of them singletons. Time point reported: patch test 1, 2 weeks after DPC sensitization. Treatment here: therapeutic diphenylcyclopropenone sensitization with weekly scalp DPC. Total RNA came from unfractionated whole blood.

J is TRBJ2-1 and V is TRBV28; 9 nucleotides agree with TRBD1. The starting material was whole blood, obtained in connection with sensitization to the hapten diphenylcyclopropenone (DPC). This TCR was recovered from a woman aged 40-49 years with alopecia areata. Some clones in this sample may be carry-over from other donors' samples. DNA for the CDR3: TGTGCCAGCAGTTTAGGGTCAGGATTACCGGGACAGGGCGCCCGACGGGGTTACAATGAGCAGTTCTTC. Its translation: CASSLGSGLPGQGARRGYNEQFF.